This T cell receptor beta chain was identified during a study of neurological immune-mediated disorders. Study-wide results and limits: HTLV-1-associated myelopathy ranked highest for TCR clonal expansion and multiple sclerosis lowest, beneath healthy controls.

Synthesis of cDNA was carried out by template-switch 5'RACE. The reaction used 10-nucleotide random UMIs. From 15-18 subjects, every sequencing run obtained over 180 million TCR-beta sequences. TCRdb independently ran MiXCR on the 5' RACE reads; one entry per CDR3 protein. The sample carries 55,000 to 75,000 distinct CDR3 sequences, under 3% recorded once. V lost 0 bases to trimming and J lost 0 bases, with 11 bases between them. This CDR3 spans 16 amino acids. Germline CDR1 reads SGDLS; CDR2 reads YYNGEE. In this sample, this clonotype turned up many times. Its matching antigen is unknown. This chain joins TRBV9 and TRBJ2-3; D possibly matches TRBD1 or TRBD2 (5 bases each). The sequenced sample consisted of PBMCs. The sequence was obtained from a man in his fifties or sixties with multiple sclerosis. The CDR3 DNA is TGTGCCAGCAGCGTAGGGGACGTACCTAGCACAGATACGCAGTATTTT. It is translated as CASSVGDVPSTDTQYF. The full variable domain, with the rest looked up from reference TRBV9 and TRBJ2-3, is DSGVTQTPKHLITATGQRVTLRCSPRSGDLSVYWYQQSLDQGLQFLIQYYNGEERAKGNILERFSAQQFPDLHSELNLSSLELGDSALYFCASSVGDVPSTDTQYFGPGTRLTVL.